Presented here are 30 T cell receptor beta chains from one specimen sequenced in a study of breast tumors, draining lymph nodes, adjacent tissues. The lymph nodes were axillary draining lymph nodes from breast cancer patients. TCRdb passed the multiplex PCR reads through MiXCR, listing each CDR3 protein once. The data show about 300,000 distinct CDR3 sequences, around 31% seen once. Material: axillary lymph node tissue. Source of these receptors: a female donor with breast cancer. Some clones in this sample may be carry-over from other donors' samples.

This clonotype came up many times. This rearrangement joins TRBV24-1 to TRBJ2-3; possibly TRBD2 for D (5 bases). In germline, CDR1 is KGHDR, CDR2 SFDVKD. V shed 1 base and J shed 4 bases, with 11 bases lying between them. The CDR3 sequence is 15 residues long. The CDR3 is CATSDLSGRADTQYF. The CDR3 region has the DNA TGTGCCACCAGTGATTTATCGGGAAGGGCAGATACGCAGTATTTT.

There are many counts of this clonotype. J is TRBJ2-1 and V is TRBV24-1; 13 bases are a match to TRBD2. CDR3 length equals 18 residues. The germline gives CDR1 KGHDR, CDR2 SFDVKD. The junction had 10 bases not matched to a gene; V was cut back by 9 bases and J by 0 bases. As DNA, the CDR3 is TGTGCCACCCGAGGACTAGCGGGAGATGGGAGCTCCTACAATGAGCAGTTCTTC. Encoded protein: CATRGLAGDGSSYNEQFF.

The sample holds many counts of this clonotype. V usage is TRBV2 and J usage is TRBJ1-5; unclear D gene. This CDR3 spans 14 amino acids. CDR1 SNHLY and CDR2 FYNNEI come from the germline V gene. V was pared by 6 bases and J by 11 bases, with 20 bases between. CDR3: CASSDTPVGGSQHF. The CDR3, as DNA: TGTGCCAGCAGCGACACACCGGTCGGAGGGTCCCAGCATTTT.

This clonotype was recorded a few times. V usage is TRBV5-1 and J usage is TRBJ2-1; TRBD1 aligns across 7 bases. This CDR3 is 16 amino acids long. J gave up 5 bases and V 3 bases, and 11 bases lay outside the gene matches. CDR1 is SGHRS, CDR2 YFSETQ, per germline. The CDR3 reads CASSSRQGKRDNEQFF. DNA of the CDR3: TGCGCCAGCAGCTCCCGACAGGGCAAAAGGGACAATGAGCAGTTCTTC.

This clonotype appeared many times. The chain links TRBV5-6 to TRBJ1-6; D is ambiguous. CDR3 length: 15 residues. From germline, CDR1 is SGHDT and CDR2 YYEEEE. Trimming removed 0 bases at V and 5 bases at J, with 9 bases between. The CDR3 nucleotides read TGTGCCAGCAGCTTGGGAGTCAGGCATAATTCACCCCTCCACTTT. Residues: CASSLGVRHNSPLHF.

This clonotype showed up many times. This chain links TRBV29-1 with TRBJ1-2, with D tentatively TRBD1 (6 bases). The length of the CDR3 is 12 residues. The germline V gene encodes CDR1 SQVTM and CDR2 ANQGSEA. Between the trimmed V and J ends, which lost 6 bases and 4 bases, there was a span of 12 bases. The CDR3 bases are TGCAGCGTGACAGGTTTGGGCTATGGCTACACCTTC. This encodes CSVTGLGYGYTF.

This clonotype was counted only a few times. A much larger clonotype is one base distant, so this may be a read error. This chain links TRBV7-6 with TRBJ1-4, with no clear D. CDR3 length: 15 amino acids. CDR1 and CDR2 (germline): SGHVS, FNYEAQ. CDR3 residues: CVSSLESAPNEKLFF. The DNA of the CDR3 is TGTGTCAGCAGCTTAGAGAGTGCACCTAATGAAAAACTGTTTTTT.

With regard to this clonotype: Just one base apart from a much larger clone, this may be a read error. The V call is TRBV6-4, the J call TRBJ2-2, with 8 bases identical to TRBD2. V gave up 5 bases and J gave up 3 bases; unmatched junction bases: 17. The CDR3 totals 19 residues. Per the germline V gene, CDR1 is MRHNA and CDR2 is SNTAGT. The CDR3 loop is CASSHWRSFGGADTGELFF. CDR3 bases: TGTGCCAGCAGTCACTGGCGTTCTTTCGGGGGGGCGGACACCGGGGAGCTGTTTTTT.

Remarks on this clonotype: This could be a read error, since a much larger clone is one nucleotide away. The V call is TRBV12-3 or TRBV12-4, the J call TRBJ2-2, with 10 bases identical to TRBD2. Germline trimming cut 5 bases from V and 5 bases from J; bases unmatched to any gene: 11. The CDR3 runs to 17 residues. CDR3 in DNA: TGTGCCAGCAGTCACCCCCGGGAGACTAGCGGGACCGGGGAGCTGTTTTTT. It translates to CASSHPRETSGTGELFF.

This clonotype has ten or more counts. The chain employs TRBV9 and TRBJ2-6, with 7 nucleotides matching TRBD1. The J segment lost 0 bases and the V segment lost 3 bases, leaving 12 bases of the junction unmatched. Germline loops: CDR1 SGDLS, CDR2 YYNGEE. The CDR3 length is 19 residues. The CDR3 DNA follows: TGTGCCAGCAGCGGCAGGGCGGCAGGGGGTACCTCTGGGGCCAACGTCCTGACTTTC. This encodes CASSGRAAGGTSGANVLTF.

There are a few counts of this clonotype. Being one base from a much bigger clone, this may be a read error. The rearrangement uses TRBV20-1 and TRBJ2-1; 10 positions match TRBD2. The length of the CDR3 is 14 residues. In germline, CDR1 is DFQATT, CDR2 SNEGSKA (reference sequence). The CDR3 loop is CSSYVAGGRTEQFF. In DNA, the CDR3 is TGCAGCTCGTATGTAGCGGGAGGACGCACTGAGCAGTTCTTC.

This clonotype was detected many times. The J gene is TRBJ2-3, the V gene TRBV5-8; D perhaps matches TRBD2 (8 bases). This CDR3 has 16 residues. Germline V gene sequence: CDR1 SGHTS, CDR2 YDEGEE. Trimming took off 0 bases at V and 7 bases at J, with 18 bases between the two ends. CDR3 sequence (DNA): TGTGCCAGCAGCTTGGAGGGACAGCTAGCGGGTTATACGCAGTATTTT. Encoded protein: CASSLEGQLAGYTQYF.

In this sample, this clonotype turned up a few times. This could be a read error, since a much larger clone is one nucleotide away. The V and J genes are TRBV20-1 and TRBJ1-2; D might be TRBD1 (5 bases). The V and J ends lost 4 bases and 8 bases respectively, with 20 bases between them. CDR3 length: 14 amino acids. Germline V CDR1 and CDR2: DFQATT, SNEGSKA (reference sequence). The CDR3 DNA sequence: TGCAGTGCTAAGCGGGACCGAGCGAGTGAGGGCTACACCTTC. This translates into CSAKRDRASEGYTF.

This chain links TRBV9 with TRBJ2-3; 15 bases are shared with TRBD2. The CDR3 has 16 residues. The trim removed 4 bases at V and 9 bases at J, leaving 9 bases unmatched. CDR1 is SGDLS and CDR2 is YYNGEE in the germline V gene. For the CDR3, the DNA is TGTGCCAGCAGCCGGACTAGCGGGAGGGCAGGGTGCACGCAGTATTTT. This translates into CASSRTSGRAGCTQYF.

The sample holds a few counts of this clonotype. This chain links TRBV11-2 with TRBJ2-7, with D perhaps assigned TRBD1 or TRBD2 (5 bases each). V was shortened by 2 bases and J by 7 bases, with 18 bases between the two germline ends. CDR3 length: 15 residues. Per germline, CDR1 SGHAT and CDR2 FQNNGV. In DNA form, the CDR3 reads TGTGCCAGCAGCTTAAATCCGGGACCGGCGAGAGAGCAGTACTTC. Residues: CASSLNPGPAREQYF.

At least ten counts were recorded for this clonotype. Given the absence of the conserved phenylalanine or tryptophan at the CDR3 end, a read error is likely. The V call is TRBV20-1, the J call TRBJ2-5; 10 nucleotides line up with TRBD2. The J segment lost 4 bases and the V segment lost 7 bases, leaving 9 bases of the junction unmatched. This CDR3 contains 14 residues. Germline V CDR1 and CDR2: DFQATT, SNEGSKA (reference sequence). In DNA form, the CDR3 reads TGCAGTGAAAGAATAGCGGGAGGCCGAGAGACCCAGTACCTC. It translates to CSERIAGGRETQYL.

This clonotype was counted many times. The chain has TRBV5-5 and TRBJ1-5, with unresolved D. There are 15 residues in the CDR3. V was shortened by 8 bases and J by 0 bases, with 15 bases between the two germline ends. Looked up from germline, CDR1 is SGHKS and CDR2 is YYEKEE (reference sequence). Written as DNA, the CDR3 is TGTGCCAGTGTGATTGACCCGTATAGCAATCAGCCCCAGCATTTT. It yields the protein CASVIDPYSNQPQHF.

This clonotype has a count of ten or more. The chain joins TRBV5-4 to TRBJ2-1; 8 nucleotides agree with TRBD1. The CDR3 contains 15 residues. The germline V gene encodes CDR1 SGHNT and CDR2 YYREEE (reference sequence). After removal of 6 bases from V and 5 bases from J, the junction contained 10 bases not matched to a gene. The CDR3 is CASTPRRQGNNEQFF. The DNA for the CDR3 is TGTGCCAGCACCCCGCGCAGACAGGGGAACAATGAGCAGTTCTTC.

This clonotype was recorded many times. This rearrangement joins TRBV19 to TRBJ1-5; a weak D match, TRBD1 (5 bases). CDR1 is LNHDA, CDR2 SQIVND, per germline (reference sequence). Deletions cut 6 bases from V and 6 bases from J, with 12 bases between. The CDR3 loop spans 13 amino acids. CDR3 amino acids: CASSRPGTQPQHF. The CDR3 nucleotides read TGTGCCAGTAGCCGACCCGGGACTCAGCCCCAGCATTTT.

This clonotype was found many times. The rearrangement links TRBV30 to TRBJ2-7; 8 bases are a match to TRBD2. Trimming took 2 bases from V and 6 from J; bases not matched to a gene: 9. CDR3 length: 14 residues. CDR1 and CDR2 from the germline V gene are GTSNPN and SVGIG (reference sequence). Here the CDR3 reads CAWSTLAVAAEQYF. CDR3 in DNA: TGTGCCTGGAGTACACTAGCGGTTGCGGCCGAGCAGTACTTC.

As regards this clonotype: A much bigger clone sits one base away, suggesting this may be a read error. The rearrangement links TRBV7-2 to TRBJ2-5, with TRBD2 matching over 8 bases. CDR3 length equals 15 residues. CDR1 and CDR2 from the germline V gene are SGHTA and FQGNSA. CDR3 sequence: CASTAGGEREETQHF. The CDR3 DNA reads TGTGCCAGCACCGCGGGGGGTGAGAGGGAAGAGACCCAGCACTTC.

This clonotype was picked up a small number of times. One junction end does not reproduce the germline sequence, and a read error may be involved. The chain links TRBV3-1 to TRBJ1-6; D is possibly TRBD1 (5 bases). The length of the CDR3 is 14 residues. Germline V CDR1 and CDR2: LGHDT, YNNKEL (reference sequence). The DNA for the CDR3 is TGTGCCAGCAGCCAAGGGACGGACAATTCACTCCTCCACTTT. It yields the protein CASSQGTDNSLLHF.

This clonotype was observed a few times. The V and J genes are TRBV10-3 and TRBJ1-1; 7 nucleotides line up with TRBD1. With V trimmed by 0 bases and J by 5 bases, 6 bases remained unmatched. Germline-derived CDR1 and CDR2 are ENHRY and SYGVKD. This CDR3 has 15 residues. The CDR3 reads CAISESPTGVTEAFF. In DNA, the CDR3 is TGTGCCATCAGTGAGTCCCCCACAGGGGTGACTGAAGCTTTCTTT.

This clonotype was seen many times. This chain joins TRBV10-1 and TRBJ2-7; 8 nucleotides match TRBD2. The length of the CDR3 is 13 residues. Trimming removed 6 bases from V and 1 base from J; junction bases left unmatched: 2. Germline V lookup: CDR1 WNHNN, CDR2 SYGVQD (reference sequence). The CDR3 loop reads CASSGGASYEQYF. The CDR3 region has the DNA TGCGCCAGCAGCGGGGGGGCTTCCTACGAGCAGTACTTC.

As to this clonotype: Given the absence of the conserved phenylalanine or tryptophan at the CDR3 end, a read error is likely. The DNA is omitted, as the CDR3 cannot be located on it reliably, and the CDR3 follows TCRdb's listing. The chain is built from TRBV13 and TRBJ2-2; the table's D call, TRBD1, has no DNA check behind it. 17 amino acids form the CDR3, both terminal residues included. Germline V lookup: CDR1 PRHDT, CDR2 FYEKMQ (reference sequence). CDR3 residues: CASSRNPGGLNTGELRI.

A remark on this clonotype: A read error may be the cause here, since a much bigger clone is one base away. The chain carries TRBV11-2 and TRBJ2-7; 8 nucleotides match TRBD2. Germline values: CDR1 SGHAT, CDR2 FQNNGV. Losses at the gene ends were 4 bases for V and 2 bases for J; bases not matched to a gene: 7. The CDR3 runs 15 residues. The CDR3 DNA sequence: TGTGCCAGCAGCTCCGGGACTAGGGACCCCTACGAGCAGTACTTC. Its protein is CASSSGTRDPYEQYF.

This sequence joins TRBV5-1 and TRBJ2-1; TRBD2 agrees at 8 bases. With 1 base clipped from V and 7 bases from J, the junction kept 7 bases outside the gene matches. CDR3 length: 15 amino acids. Per germline, CDR1 SGHRS and CDR2 YFSETQ. The CDR3 region is CASSLQQREMNEQFF. The CDR3 region has the DNA TGCGCCAGCAGCTTGCAGCAGCGGGAGATGAATGAGCAGTTCTTC.

The chain joins TRBV11-2 to TRBJ2-7; D is unclear. Germline V gene data show CDR1 as SGHAT and CDR2 as FQNNGV. Between the trimmed V and J ends, which lost 4 bases and 2 bases, there was a span of 9 bases. The CDR3 contains 13 residues. Here the CDR3 reads CASSSLDPYEQYF. CDR3 nucleotides: TGTGCCAGCAGCTCCCTTGACCCCTACGAGCAGTACTTC.

About this clonotype: A read error may be the cause here, since a much bigger clone is one base away. The rearrangement joins TRBV11-2 to TRBJ2-1, with no clear D. The CDR3 loop spans 11 amino acids. Germline V gene sequence: CDR1 SGHAT, CDR2 FQNNGV. The CDR3 sequence: CASSPANEPFF. The CDR3 DNA reads TGTGCCAGCAGCCCTGCGAATGAGCCGTTCTTC.

In regard to this clonotype: A much larger clonotype is one base distant, so this may be a read error. J is TRBJ2-7 and V is TRBV20-1; D unclear. The CDR3 is 11 residues long. From germline, CDR1 is DFQATT and CDR2 SNEGSKA (reference sequence). The CDR3 sequence: CSAGLVYEQSF. The CDR3 DNA reads TGCAGTGCCGGGCTTGTCTACGAGCAGTCCTTC.